Presented here are 27 T cell receptor beta chains from one specimen sequenced in a study of beta chain features in type 1 diabetes. Study results and limitations: Shorter TCRB CDR3s, moderately but significantly so, marked every one of the four CD4+ subsets in Type 1 diabetes patients.

Antigen specificity for these receptors is unknown. Isolated RNA was reverse transcribed in full, so expressed TCRB transcripts were sequenced. Sequenced by immunoSEQ multiplex PCR; TCRdb stores in-frame clones only, minus some. The repertoire includes 85,000 to 110,000 clones, about 26% of them detected once, and 0.5% to 0.55% sits in the top ten. The sequencing sample was made of central memory CD4+ T cells from blood. These receptors all stem from a woman aged 18-29 years with type 1 diabetes.

The chain recombines TRBV6-5 with TRBJ2-7; 8 bases match TRBD1. The CDR3 has 15 residues. CDR1 and CDR2 (germline): MNHEY, SVGAGI. Losses at the gene ends were 2 bases for V and 2 bases for J; bases not matched to a gene: 5. The DNA for the CDR3 is TGTGCCAGCAGTTACCGAGGGACAGGTACCTACGAGCAGTACGTC. This encodes CASSYRGTGTYEQYV.

This clone appeared a few times. The rearrangement joins TRBV28 to TRBJ1-2; D is possibly TRBD1 (6 bases). With 6 bases removed from V and 5 bases from J, the gap between germline ends came to 10 bases. This CDR3 contains 12 residues. Germline CDR1 reads MDHEN; CDR2 reads SYDVKM. Here the CDR3 reads CASRNRAYGYTF. In DNA form, the CDR3 reads TGTGCCAGCAGAAACAGGGCGTATGGCTACACCTTC.

The rearrangement links TRBV10-3 to TRBJ1-2; 7 positions match TRBD1. CDR1 and CDR2 from the germline V gene are ENHRY and SYGVKD. J gave up 5 bases and V 6 bases, and 3 bases lay outside the gene matches. The CDR3 loop spans 12 amino acids. The CDR3 bases are TGTGCCATCAGCACAGGGGAGTATGGCTACACCTTC. It codes for CAISTGEYGYTF.

The rearrangement links TRBV6-8 to TRBJ2-2, with 10 bases matching TRBD1. The CDR3 loop spans 18 amino acids. Germline-derived CDR1 and CDR2 are MNHGY and SAAAGT. V lost 6 bases to trimming and J lost 6 bases; unmatched junction nucleotides: 16. CDR3 sequence reads: CASSWRQGARQTSGELFF. For the CDR3, the DNA is TGTGCCAGCAGCTGGAGACAGGGGGCGCGTCAAACCTCCGGGGAGCTGTTTTTT.

The chain is built from TRBV2 and TRBJ2-1; TRBD2 might be the D (5 bases). The CDR3 sequence is 13 residues long. CDR1 is SNHLY, CDR2 FYNNEI, per germline. The V gene lost 8 bases and the J gene lost 3 bases, with 11 bases spanning the gap. CDR3 sequence reads: CASGREVYNEQFF. CDR3 DNA: TGTGCCAGCGGGAGAGAGGTCTACAATGAGCAGTTCTTC. Full variable domain (rest looked up from reference TRBV2 and TRBJ2-1): EPEVTQTPSHQVTQMGQEVILRCVPISNHLYFYWYRQILGQKVEFLVSFYNNEISEKSEIFDDQFSVERPDGSNFTLKIRSTKLEDSAMYFCASGREVYNEQFFGPGTRLTVL.

The chain has TRBV27 and TRBJ2-3; 9 bases are shared with TRBD2. Germline trimming cut 3 bases from V and 7 bases from J; bases unmatched to any gene: 11. Germline CDR1 is MNHEY and CDR2 is SMNVEV (reference sequence). The CDR3 spans 16 residues. In DNA form, the CDR3 reads TGTGCCAGCAGTTTCTGGCTAGCGGGAATGTCAAATACGCAGTATTTT. Its translation is CASSFWLAGMSNTQYF.

The chain couples TRBV12-5 to TRBJ2-1; the D gene is possibly TRBD2 (5 bases). This CDR3 has 16 amino acids. Deletions cut 0 bases from V and 0 bases from J, with 9 bases between. Germline values: CDR1 LGHNT, CDR2 FRNRAP. CDR3 DNA sequence: TGTGCTAGTGGTTTGGTCCTAGCAAGCTCCTACAATGAGCAGTTCTTC. Protein: CASGLVLASSYNEQFF.

This chain links TRBV9 with TRBJ1-1; 8 positions agree with TRBD1. Germline loops: CDR1 SGDLS, CDR2 YYNGEE. The CDR3 has 13 residues. V lost 1 base and J lost 7; bases outside the gene matches: 3. The CDR3 reads CASSVQGAGEAFF. The DNA for the CDR3 is TGTGCCAGCAGCGTACAGGGGGCAGGTGAAGCTTTCTTT.

In this sample, this clone turned up a few times. CDR3 protein: CAWRRYAGGGRRIQYF. As DNA, the CDR3 is TGTGCCTGGAGGCGTTATGCGGGAGGGGGCCGGAGGATTCAGTACTTC. This rearrangement joins TRBV30 to TRBJ2-4; the match to TRBD2 covers 9 bases. The J segment lost 10 bases and the V segment lost 3 bases, leaving 16 bases of the junction unmatched. Germline CDR1 reads GTSNPN; CDR2 reads SVGIG (reference sequence). CDR3 length: 16 residues.

V gene TRBV5-1 combines with J gene TRBJ2-1; 10 bases fit TRBD2. The J segment lost 7 bases and the V segment lost 4 bases, leaving 8 bases of the junction unmatched. This CDR3 has 15 residues. Germline V gene data show CDR1 as SGHRS and CDR2 as YFSETQ. The chain's CDR3 is CASSPGGLAANEQFF. CDR3 nucleotide sequence: TGCGCCAGCAGCCCCGGAGGACTAGCGGCTAATGAGCAGTTCTTC.

The genes are TRBV28 and TRBJ2-3; TRBD2 matches 9 bases. J gave up 6 bases and V 8 bases, and 3 bases lay outside the gene matches. The CDR3 is made up of 12 amino acids. CDR1 is MDHEN and CDR2 is SYDVKM in the germline V gene. CDR3 in amino acids: CASSSGMDTQYF. CDR3 in DNA: TGTGCCAGCTCTAGCGGGATGGATACGCAGTATTTT.

This clone was seen more than once but under ten times. The rearrangement uses TRBV5-1 and TRBJ1-2; a possible D gene is TRBD1 (5 bases). In germline, CDR1 is SGHRS, CDR2 YFSETQ. The CDR3 contains 14 residues. V lost 4 bases and J 4 bases, leaving 14 bases between the germline ends. CDR3 protein: CASSVGQGSYGYTF. DNA for the CDR3: TGCGCCAGCAGCGTGGGCCAGGGTAGCTATGGCTACACCTTC.

The chain has TRBV6-1 and TRBJ2-7; D might be TRBD1 (5 bases). Germline CDR1 is MNHNS and CDR2 is SASEGT. There are 14 residues in the CDR3. The V gene lost 4 bases and the J gene lost 0 bases, with 10 bases spanning the gap. The CDR3 nucleotides read TGTGCCAGCAGTGCCCGACAGATCTCCTACGAGCAGTACTTC. Translation: CASSARQISYEQYF.

The rearrangement uses TRBV28 and TRBJ2-7; 15 bases match TRBD2. Germline values: CDR1 MDHEN, CDR2 SYDVKM. The CDR3 has 19 amino acids. V dropped 4 bases and J dropped 0; count of bases not matched to a gene: 10. This chain's CDR3 is CASSSRPGLAGGFSYEQYF. DNA of the CDR3: TGTGCCAGCAGTTCCCGCCCGGGACTAGCGGGAGGCTTCTCCTACGAGCAGTACTTC.

This chain links TRBV7-9 with TRBJ2-7; no definite D call. V was trimmed by 5 bases and J by 5 bases, leaving 7 bases between them. The CDR3 runs 11 residues. Germline CDR1 SEHNR, CDR2 FQNEAQ (reference sequence). The CDR3 region is CASSPLHEQYF. DNA of the CDR3: TGTGCCAGCAGCCCCCTCCACGAGCAGTACTTC. The full variable domain, with the rest looked up from reference TRBV7-9 and TRBJ2-7, is DTGVSQNPRHKITKRGQNVTFRCDPISEHNRLYWYRQTLGQGPEFLTYFQNEAQLEKSRLLSDRFSAERPKGSFSTLEIQRTEQGDSAMYLCASSPLHEQYFGPGTRLTVT.

The chain has TRBV4-1 and TRBJ2-7; tentative D call: TRBD1 (6 bases). Germline V gene lookup returns CDR1 MGHRA and CDR2 YSYEKL. Trimming shortened V by 2 bases and J by 3 bases, and 11 bases separated the two germline ends. This CDR3 is 14 amino acids long. CDR3: CASSQSGDLYEQYF. CDR3 DNA sequence: TGCGCCAGCAGCCAATCAGGGGACCTCTACGAGCAGTACTTC.

This clone came up a few times. The sample carries other DNA sequences with the same CDR3. The chain recombines TRBV19 with TRBJ2-3, with TRBD2 identical over 8 bases. CDR3 size: 15 residues. Germline lookup yields CDR1 LNHDA and CDR2 SQIVND (reference sequence). Germline trimming cut 3 bases from V and 1 base from J; bases unmatched to any gene: 3. CDR3 amino acids: CASSIAGGGTDTQYF. Here the CDR3 DNA reads TGTGCCAGTAGTATTGCGGGAGGCGGCACAGATACGCAGTATTTT.

The chain recombines TRBV30 with TRBJ1-1; 8 positions match TRBD1. CDR3 length: 15 amino acids. Germline trimming cut 1 base from V and 4 bases from J; bases unmatched to any gene: 8. CDR1 is GTSNPN, CDR2 SVGIG, per germline (reference sequence). The CDR3 region is CAWSDYGQGLTEAFF. CDR3 coding DNA: TGTGCCTGGAGTGACTACGGACAGGGTCTCACTGAAGCTTTCTTT. Supplemented by reference TRBV30 and TRBJ1-1, the full variable domain reads SQTIHQWPATLVQPVGSPLSLECTVEGTSNPNLYWYRQAAGRGLQLLFYSVGIGQISSEVPQNLSASRPQDRQFILSSKKLLLSDSGFYLCAWSDYGQGLTEAFFGQGTRLTVV.

A few counts support this clone. This chain uses TRBV28 with TRBJ2-5, with 12 nucleotides matching TRBD1. The germline V gene has CDR1 MDHEN and CDR2 SYDVKM. V gave up 6 bases and J gave up 5 bases; unmatched junction bases: 7. The CDR3 runs to 15 residues. CDR3 nucleotide sequence: TGTGCCAGCAGCCCGGGACAGGGGGCAGGCGAGACCCAGTACTTC. Translating it yields CASSPGQGAGETQYF.

This rearrangement joins TRBV2 to TRBJ2-1; 7 bases map to TRBD1. This CDR3 is built from 14 residues. The trim removed 4 bases at V and 6 bases at J, leaving 6 bases unmatched. Germline V CDR1 and CDR2: SNHLY, FYNNEI. CDR3 loop: CASSGDSLGNEQFF. The CDR3 DNA reads as TGTGCCAGCAGTGGGGACAGTCTGGGCAATGAGCAGTTCTTC.

This clone appeared a few times. This chain joins TRBV7-3 and TRBJ2-6; TRBD2 agrees at 8 bases. The CDR3 covers 16 residues. The V segment lost 5 bases and the J segment 0 bases; nucleotides outside the gene matches: 3. Germline V CDR1 and CDR2: SGHTA, FQGTGA. CDR3 region: CASSQSGGSGANVLTF. In DNA form, the CDR3 reads TGTGCCAGCAGCCAGAGCGGGGGCTCTGGGGCCAACGTCCTGACTTTC.

Only a few counts were recorded for this clone. V is TRBV5-1 and J is TRBJ2-6; 11 positions agree with TRBD1. Germline V CDR1 and CDR2: SGHRS, YFSETQ. The CDR3 is 17 residues long. The J segment lost 2 bases and the V segment lost 6 bases, leaving 7 bases of the junction unmatched. The CDR3 here is CASTVGQGATGANVLTF. CDR3 DNA: TGCGCCAGCACGGTTGGACAGGGGGCTACTGGGGCCAACGTCCTGACTTTC.

The CDR3 reads CASSIRGAQYF. The CDR3 DNA follows: TGTGCCAGCAGCATTAGGGGCGCCCAGTACTTC. The chain couples TRBV13 to TRBJ2-5, with a possible D match to TRBD1 (5 bases). CDR3 size: 11 residues. The ends were cut back, 5 bases at V and 9 bases at J, with 10 bases in the middle. Germline CDR1 reads PRHDT; CDR2 reads FYEKMQ (reference sequence).

The chain carries TRBV6-6 and TRBJ1-1; D is undetermined. Trimming removed 2 bases from V and 1 base from J, with 11 bases in between. This CDR3 is 15 amino acids long. CDR1 is MNHNY, CDR2 SVGAGI, per germline (reference sequence). CDR3 coding DNA: TGTGCCAGCAGTTACAGGAGTACCCGGAACACTGAAGCTTTCTTT. It encodes CASSYRSTRNTEAFF.

This clone was detected only a few times. V and J are TRBV5-4 and TRBJ2-5; 7 positions agree with TRBD1. The CDR3 has 14 residues. Germline values: CDR1 SGHNT, CDR2 YYREEE (reference sequence). J was trimmed by 0 bases and V by 2 bases; bases with no gene match: 1. In nucleotides, the CDR3 is TGTGCCAGCAGCTTACAGGGGAACCAAGAGACCCAGTACTTC. Amino acids: CASSLQGNQETQYF.

This clone has a count of ten or more. V is TRBV11-2 and J is TRBJ1-1; D is ambiguous. Trimming took 5 bases from V and 5 from J, leaving 12 bases between them. Germline CDR1 and CDR2: SGHAT and FQNNGV. This CDR3 contains 13 residues. This CDR3 reads CASSPSGGTEAFF. CDR3 DNA sequence: TGTGCCAGCAGCCCTTCGGGTGGGACTGAAGCTTTCTTT.

The rearrangement joins TRBV19 to TRBJ2-3, with D maybe TRBD2 (5 bases). V was trimmed by 3 bases and J by 0 bases, leaving 10 bases between them. Per germline, CDR1 LNHDA and CDR2 SQIVND (reference sequence). The CDR3 length is 15 residues. This chain's CDR3 is CASSIIRTSTDTQYF. CDR3 coding DNA: TGTGCCAGTAGTATTATTAGGACTAGCACAGATACGCAGTATTTT.